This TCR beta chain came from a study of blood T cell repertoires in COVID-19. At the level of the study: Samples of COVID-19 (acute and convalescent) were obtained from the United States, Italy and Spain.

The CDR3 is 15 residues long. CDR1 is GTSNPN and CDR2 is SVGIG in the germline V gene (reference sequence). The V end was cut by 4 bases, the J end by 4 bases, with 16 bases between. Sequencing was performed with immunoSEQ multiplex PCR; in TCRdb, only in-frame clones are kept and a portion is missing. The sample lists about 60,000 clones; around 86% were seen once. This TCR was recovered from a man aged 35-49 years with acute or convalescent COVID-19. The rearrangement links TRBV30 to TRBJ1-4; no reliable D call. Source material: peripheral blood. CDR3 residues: CAWNGVTSFNEKLFF. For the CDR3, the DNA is TGTGCCTGGAACGGGGTAACAAGTTTTAATGAAAAACTGTTTTTT.